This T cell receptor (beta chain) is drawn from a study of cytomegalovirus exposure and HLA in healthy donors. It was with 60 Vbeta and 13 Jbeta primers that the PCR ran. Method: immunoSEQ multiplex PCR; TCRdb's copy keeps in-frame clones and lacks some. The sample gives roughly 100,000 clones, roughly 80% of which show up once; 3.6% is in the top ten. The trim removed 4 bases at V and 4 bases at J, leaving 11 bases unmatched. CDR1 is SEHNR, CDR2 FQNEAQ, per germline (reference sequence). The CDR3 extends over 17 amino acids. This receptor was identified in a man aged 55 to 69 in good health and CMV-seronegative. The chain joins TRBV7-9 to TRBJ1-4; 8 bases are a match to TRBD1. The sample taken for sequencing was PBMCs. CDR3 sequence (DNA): TGTGCCAGCAGCTCCGTATTAAGTGGGACAGGTAATGAAAAACTGTTTTTT. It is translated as CASSSVLSGTGNEKLFF.